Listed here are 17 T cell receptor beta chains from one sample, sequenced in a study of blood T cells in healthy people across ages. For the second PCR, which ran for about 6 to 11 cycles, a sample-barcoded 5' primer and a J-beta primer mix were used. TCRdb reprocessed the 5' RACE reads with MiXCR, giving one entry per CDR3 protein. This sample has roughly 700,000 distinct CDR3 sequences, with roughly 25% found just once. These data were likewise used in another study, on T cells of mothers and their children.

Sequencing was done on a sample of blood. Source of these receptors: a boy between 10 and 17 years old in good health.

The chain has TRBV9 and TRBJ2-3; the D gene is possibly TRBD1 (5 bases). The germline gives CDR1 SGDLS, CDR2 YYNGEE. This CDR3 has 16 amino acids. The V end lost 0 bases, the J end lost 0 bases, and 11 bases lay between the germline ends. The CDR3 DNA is TGTGCCAGCAGCGTAGAGGGCGGACATAGCACAGATACGCAGTATTTT. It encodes CASSVEGGHSTDTQYF.

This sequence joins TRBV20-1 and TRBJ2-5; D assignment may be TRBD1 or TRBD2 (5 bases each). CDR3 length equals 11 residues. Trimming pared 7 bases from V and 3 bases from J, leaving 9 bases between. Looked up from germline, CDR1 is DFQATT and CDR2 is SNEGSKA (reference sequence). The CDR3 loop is CSGGREETQYF. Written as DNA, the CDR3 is TGCAGTGGGGGGAGAGAAGAGACCCAGTACTTC.

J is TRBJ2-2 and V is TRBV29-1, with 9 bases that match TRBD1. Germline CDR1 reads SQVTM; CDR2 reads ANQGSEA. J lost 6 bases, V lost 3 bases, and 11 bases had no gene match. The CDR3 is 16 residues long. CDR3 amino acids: CSVEGSGQGRPGELFF. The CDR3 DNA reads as TGCAGCGTTGAGGGGTCGGGACAGGGTCGCCCCGGGGAGCTGTTTTTT.

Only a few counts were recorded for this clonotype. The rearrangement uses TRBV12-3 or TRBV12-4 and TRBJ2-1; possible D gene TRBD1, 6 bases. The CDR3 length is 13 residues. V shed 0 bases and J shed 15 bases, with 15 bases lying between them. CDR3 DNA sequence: TGTGCCAGCAGTTTAGCCGGAGACAGGATGCCGTTCTTC. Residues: CASSLAGDRMPFF.

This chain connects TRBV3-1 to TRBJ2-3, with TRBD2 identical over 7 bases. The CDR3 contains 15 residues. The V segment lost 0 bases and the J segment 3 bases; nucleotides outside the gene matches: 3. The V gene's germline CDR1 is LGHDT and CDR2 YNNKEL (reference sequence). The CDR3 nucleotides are TGTGCCAGCAGCCAAGATCCTAGCGGAACAGATACGCAGTATTTT. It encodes CASSQDPSGTDTQYF.

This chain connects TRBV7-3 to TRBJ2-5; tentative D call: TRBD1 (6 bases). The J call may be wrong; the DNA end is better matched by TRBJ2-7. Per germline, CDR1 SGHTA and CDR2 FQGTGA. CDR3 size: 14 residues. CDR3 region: CASSPQQGYYEQYF. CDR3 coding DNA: TGTGCCAGCAGCCCCCAACAGGGCTATTACGAGCAGTACTTC.

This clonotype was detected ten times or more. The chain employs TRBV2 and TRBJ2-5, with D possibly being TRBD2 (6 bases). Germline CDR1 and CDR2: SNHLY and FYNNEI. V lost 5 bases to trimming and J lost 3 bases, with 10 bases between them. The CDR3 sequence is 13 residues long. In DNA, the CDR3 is TGTGCCAGCAGTACTAGGAGGGAAGAGACCCAGTACTTC. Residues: CASSTRREETQYF.

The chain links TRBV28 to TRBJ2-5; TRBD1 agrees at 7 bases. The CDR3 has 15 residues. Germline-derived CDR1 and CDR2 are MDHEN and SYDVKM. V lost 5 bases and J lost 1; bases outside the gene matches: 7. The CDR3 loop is CASSTPDRTQETQYF. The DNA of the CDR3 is TGTGCCAGCAGTACCCCGGACAGGACCCAAGAGACCCAGTACTTC.

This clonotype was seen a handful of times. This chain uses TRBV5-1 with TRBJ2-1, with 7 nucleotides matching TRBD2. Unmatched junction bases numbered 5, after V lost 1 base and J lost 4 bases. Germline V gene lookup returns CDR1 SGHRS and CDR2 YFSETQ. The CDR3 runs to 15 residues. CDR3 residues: CASSLSGVIYNEQFF. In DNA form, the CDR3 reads TGCGCCAGCAGCTTGAGCGGGGTGATTTACAATGAGCAGTTCTTC.

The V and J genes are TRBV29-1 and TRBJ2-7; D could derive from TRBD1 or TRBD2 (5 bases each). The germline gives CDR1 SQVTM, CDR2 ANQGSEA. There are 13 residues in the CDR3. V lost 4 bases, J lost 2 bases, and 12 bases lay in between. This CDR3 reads CSVGQGRTYEQYF. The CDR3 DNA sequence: TGCAGCGTTGGGCAGGGACGTACCTACGAGCAGTACTTC.

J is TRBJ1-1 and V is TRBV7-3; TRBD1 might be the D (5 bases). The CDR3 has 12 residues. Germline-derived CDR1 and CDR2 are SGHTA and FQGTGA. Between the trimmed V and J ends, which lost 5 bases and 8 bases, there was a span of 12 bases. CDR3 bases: TGTGCCAGCAGCGACCGGGACGGGGAAGCTTTCTTT. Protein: CASSDRDGEAFF. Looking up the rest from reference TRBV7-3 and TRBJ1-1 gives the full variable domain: GAGVSQTPSNKVTEKGKYVELRCDPISGHTALYWYRQSLGQGPEFLIYFQGTGAADDSGLPNDRFFAVRPEGSVSTLKIQRTERGDSAVYLCASSDRDGEAFFGQGTRLTVV.

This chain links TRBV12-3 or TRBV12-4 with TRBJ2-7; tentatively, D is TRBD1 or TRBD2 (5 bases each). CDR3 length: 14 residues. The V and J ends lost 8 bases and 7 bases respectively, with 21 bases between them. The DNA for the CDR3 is TGTGCCAGCGGACCGGGACCCTCCTCTGTTGAGCAGTACTTC. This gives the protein CASGPGPSSVEQYF.

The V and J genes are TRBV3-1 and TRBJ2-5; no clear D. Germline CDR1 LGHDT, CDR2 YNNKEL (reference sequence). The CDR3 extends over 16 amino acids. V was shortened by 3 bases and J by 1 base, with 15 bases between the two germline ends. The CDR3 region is CASSHEAAAPQETQYF. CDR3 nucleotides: TGTGCCAGCAGCCACGAGGCGGCAGCCCCCCAAGAGACCCAGTACTTC.

This CDR3 reads CASSRVGTGNFDEQFF. DNA of the CDR3: TGTGCCAGCAGTCGCGTAGGGACAGGGAATTTCGATGAGCAGTTCTTC. The chain combines TRBV7-3 with TRBJ2-1; 9 nucleotides agree with TRBD1. Germline loops: CDR1 SGHTA, CDR2 FQGTGA. CDR3 length: 16 amino acids. V dropped 6 bases and J dropped 8; count of bases not matched to a gene: 14.

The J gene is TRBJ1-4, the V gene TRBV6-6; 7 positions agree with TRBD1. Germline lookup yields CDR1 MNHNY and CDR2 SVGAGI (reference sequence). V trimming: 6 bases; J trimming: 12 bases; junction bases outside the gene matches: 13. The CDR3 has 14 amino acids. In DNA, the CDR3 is TGTGCCAGCAGCCAGGGGGGTGTGTGGGAACAACTGTTTTTT. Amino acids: CASSQGGVWEQLFF.

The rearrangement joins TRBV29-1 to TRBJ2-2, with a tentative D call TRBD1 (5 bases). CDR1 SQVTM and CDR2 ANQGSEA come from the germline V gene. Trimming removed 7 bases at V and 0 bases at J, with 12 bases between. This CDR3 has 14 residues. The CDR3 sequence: CSALGAPNTGELFF. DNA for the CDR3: TGCAGCGCTTTAGGGGCCCCGAACACCGGGGAGCTGTTTTTT.

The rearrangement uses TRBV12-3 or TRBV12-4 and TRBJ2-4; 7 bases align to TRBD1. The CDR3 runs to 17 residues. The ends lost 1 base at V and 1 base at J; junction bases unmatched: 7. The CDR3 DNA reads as TGTGCCAGCAGTTTAGGAGTAGGGGGCGCCGCCAAAAACATTCAGTACTTC. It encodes CASSLGVGGAAKNIQYF.